This T cell receptor (beta chain) was documented in a study of early T cells in non-severe SARS-CoV-2 infection (dated by TCRdb to the early 2020s). Background for the entire study: Bulk RNA from unsorted whole blood was used for TCR sequencing, so alpha and beta chains could not be paired. What the study reported, not specific to this receptor: VDJdb matching was skewed toward anti-spike CD8 responses and likely underestimated virus-specific expansions by missing private and CD4 specificities.

The germline V gene gives CDR1 as SGHAT and CDR2 as FQNNGV. From cysteine to phenylalanine, the CDR3 is 17 amino acids long. Kept here is only the CDR3 DNA, which spans 51 bases and is read in frame from base 1. Relative to germline, V is missing 1 base and J is missing 0 bases, with 4 bases of the junction outside any gene match. Set within a cohort of healthcare workers in London, UK, this nested case-control study involved weekly PCR testing of nasopharyngeal swabs along with blood sampling. Healthcare workers were enrolled in the week of the UK lockdown, from 23 to 31 March 2020, and were followed every week for up to about 16 weeks. This clonotype was seen repeatedly, ten times or more. Its antigen is currently not known. The input lacks base qualities; no much larger clone sits a single base away. Library preparation employed 5' RACE. The sequencer was a NextSeq 500. To correct for sequencing error and PCR bias, the TCR library protocol tagged individual cDNA molecules with unique molecular identifiers. Sequencing covered both TCR alpha and beta chains, and within each sample the abundances of alpha and beta sequences were tightly co-correlated. From the authors' description of their analysis: Decombinator V4 was used to annotate the V gene, J gene and CDR3 of the TCR sequences. TCRs were defined as expanded if a significant change between any two time points was detected under a Poisson model with p below 0.0001. TCR abundances were normalised to the total number of TCRs sequenced per sample and were expressed as counts per million. TRAV1-2 paired with TRAJ12, TRAJ20 or TRAJ33 defined MAIT TCRs, while TRAV10 paired with TRAJ18 defined iNKT TCRs. VDJdb, accessed 1 November 2021, was searched for CMV, EBV and SARS-CoV-2 annotated TCRs, with TCRs annotated for multiple antigens excluded. Using fastp trimming at Q25 and MiXCR clonotype assembly, TCRdb reanalyzed the public sequencing data and kept in-frame beta chains. Every distinct CDR3 protein forms one entry, paired with its most common genes and DNA. The authors' filters were not applied to this entry. The sample contains more than 60,000 distinct CDR3 sequences, roughly a tenth of them found a single time. About 5.6% of the sample comes from the top ten.

The sample taken for sequencing was whole blood. The receptor was isolated from an adult who was a healthcare worker with PCR-confirmed SARS-CoV-2 infection or an uninfected control (not recorded which). The chain couples TRBV11-2 to TRBJ2-2; TRBD1 matches 8 bases in the middle. The CDR3 region: CASSLGPGQANTGELFF. The DNA is as follows: TGTGCCAGCAGCTTAGGCCCGGGACAGGCGAACACCGGGGAGCTGTTTTTT. With all but the CDR3 taken from the reference TRBV11-2 and TRBJ2-2 genes, the full variable domain is: EAGVAQSPRYKIIEKRQSVAFWCNPISGHATLYWYQQILGQGPKLLIQFQNNGVVDDSQLPKDRFSAERLKGVDSTLKIQPAKLEDSAVYLCASSLGPGQANTGELFFGEGSRLTVL.